This T cell receptor beta chain was identified during a study of blood T cell repertoires in COVID-19. TCRdb keeps only in-frame clones here, not all; method: immunoSEQ multiplex PCR. The table lists around 310,000 clones, around 89% of them singletons. This TCR was recovered from a woman aged 40-49 years who had recovered from COVID-19. Input material: PBMCs or T cells enriched from blood (not recorded which).

Here the CDR3 reads CASRKTGTSQPQHF. For the CDR3, the DNA is TGTGCCAGCAGGAAGACAGGGACGAGCCAGCCCCAGCATTTT. The chain recombines TRBV6-5 with TRBJ1-5; 7 bases agree with TRBD1. J was trimmed by 7 bases and V by 6 bases; bases with no gene match: 9. The CDR3 loop spans 14 amino acids. Per the germline V gene, CDR1 is MNHEY and CDR2 is SVGAGI.